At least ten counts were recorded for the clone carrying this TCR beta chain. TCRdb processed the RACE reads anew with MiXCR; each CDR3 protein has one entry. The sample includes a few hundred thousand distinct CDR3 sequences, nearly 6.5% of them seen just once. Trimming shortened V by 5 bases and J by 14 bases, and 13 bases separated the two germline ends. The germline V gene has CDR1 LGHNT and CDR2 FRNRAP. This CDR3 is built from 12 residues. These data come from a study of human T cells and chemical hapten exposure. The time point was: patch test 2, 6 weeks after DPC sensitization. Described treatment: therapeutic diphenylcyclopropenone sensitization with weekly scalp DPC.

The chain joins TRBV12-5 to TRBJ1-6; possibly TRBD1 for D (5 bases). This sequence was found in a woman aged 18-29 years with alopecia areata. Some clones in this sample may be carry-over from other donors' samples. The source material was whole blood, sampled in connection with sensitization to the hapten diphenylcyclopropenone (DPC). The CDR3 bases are TGTGCTAGTGGTGTGCCCGACAGCACCCTCCACTTT. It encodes CASGVPDSTLHF. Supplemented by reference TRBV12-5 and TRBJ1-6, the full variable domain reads DARVTQTPRHKVTEMGQEVTMRCQPILGHNTVFWYRQTMMQGLELLAYFRNRAPLDDSGMPKDRFSAEMPDATLATLKIQPSEPRDSAVYFCASGVPDSTLHFGNGTRLTVT.